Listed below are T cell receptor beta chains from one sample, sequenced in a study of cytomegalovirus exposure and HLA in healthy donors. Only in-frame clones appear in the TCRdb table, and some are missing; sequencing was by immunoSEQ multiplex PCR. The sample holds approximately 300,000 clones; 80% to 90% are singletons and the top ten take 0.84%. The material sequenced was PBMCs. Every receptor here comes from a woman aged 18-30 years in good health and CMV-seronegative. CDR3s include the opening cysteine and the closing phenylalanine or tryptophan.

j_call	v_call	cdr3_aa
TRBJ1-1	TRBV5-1	CASSSDDRAEAFF
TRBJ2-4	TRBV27	CASSLKAAGLAKNIQYF
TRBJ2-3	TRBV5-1	CASSLVGVRGSTDTQYF
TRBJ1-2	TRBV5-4	CASSSPGLNYGYTF
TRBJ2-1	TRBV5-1	CASSFLAGGNNEQFF
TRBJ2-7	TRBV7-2	CASSLSGNDREQYF
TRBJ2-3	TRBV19	CATTRGERRSSDTQYF
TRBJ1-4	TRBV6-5	CASSYGAANEKLFF
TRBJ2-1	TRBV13	CASSLASGRGNEQFF
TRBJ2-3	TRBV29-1	CSVEGLAGTYTDTQYF